Shown below are 26 T cell receptor beta chains from a single sample sequenced in a study of T cells expressing NK-cell markers. TCRdb re-called the 5' RACE reads and catalogs CDR3 proteins one per entry, DNA excluded. In all, the sample yields some 340,000 distinct CDR3 sequences. Sequencing used blood T cells: a sorted CD56 or NKG2C T cell subset, CD4+ or CD8+ T cells, or bulk PBMC T cells (not recorded which). All receptors derive from a man aged 18-75 years in good health.

The rearrangement joins TRBV18 to TRBJ1-1; the D call of TRBD1 rests on TCRdb alone, since no DNA is present to check it. The CDR3 sequence is 14 residues long. CDR1 and CDR2 (germline): KGHSH, LQKENI. The CDR3 loop reads CASSPSPTYTEAFF.

The genes are TRBV5-1 and TRBJ2-1; TCRdb proposes TRBD1, but this gene call is untestable without DNA. The CDR3 runs to 17 residues. Germline V gene sequence: CDR1 SGHRS, CDR2 YFSETQ. The CDR3: CASSPSPGTGFDNEQFF.

The chain joins TRBV7-6 to TRBJ2-1; TCRdb names TRBD1, which stays unverified in the absence of DNA. Germline values: CDR1 SGHVS, CDR2 FNYEAQ. The length of the CDR3 is 15 residues. CDR3 amino acids: CASGGATGFYNEQFF.

The chain links TRBV28 to TRBJ2-7; the D gene TCRdb calls, TRBD2, cannot be checked with no DNA. Germline loops: CDR1 MDHEN, CDR2 SYDVKM. The CDR3 covers 14 residues. The chain's CDR3 is CASSSWGVSYEQYF.

This sequence joins TRBV19 and TRBJ2-7; TCRdb proposes TRBD1, but this gene call is untestable without DNA. Germline values: CDR1 LNHDA, CDR2 SQIVND (reference sequence). The CDR3 has 15 amino acids. CDR3 region: CASKTGQGASYEQYF.

J is TRBJ2-3 and V is TRBV12-3 or TRBV12-4; without DNA, the TCRdb call of TRBD2 cannot be checked. The CDR3 has 17 residues. CDR3 loop: CASSPRLAASSTDTQYF.

The chain carries TRBV4-2 and TRBJ1-6. From germline, CDR1 is LGHNA and CDR2 YNFKEQ. This CDR3 contains 15 residues. CDR3 residues: CASSQSGQEYSPLHF.

This chain joins TRBV10-3 and TRBJ2-2; TCRdb lists TRBD2, though no DNA is available to test this call. From germline, CDR1 is ENHRY and CDR2 SYGVKD. The CDR3 is 14 amino acids. CDR3 in amino acids: CAISPLGWTGELFF.

V usage is TRBV19 and J usage is TRBJ2-7; as DNA is missing, the TRBD2 call by TCRdb cannot be tested. The germline gives CDR1 LNHDA, CDR2 SQIVND (reference sequence). This CDR3 has 14 residues. This CDR3 is CASATGLVPYEQYF.

This rearrangement joins TRBV4-2 to TRBJ1-4; TCRdb's D gene call, TRBD1, goes unchecked for lack of DNA. CDR1 is LGHNA, CDR2 YNFKEQ, per germline. CDR3 length equals 13 residues. This CDR3 reads CASRRQSYEKLFF.

The V gene is TRBV27, the J gene TRBJ1-5; TCRdb indicates TRBD1, and absent DNA this call remains unverified. This CDR3 comprises 15 residues. Germline lookup yields CDR1 MNHEY and CDR2 SMNVEV (reference sequence). CDR3 amino acids: CASSFSRQTPQPQHF.

The CDR3 spells CASSSLTVQGFRADTQYF. The genes are TRBV5-6 and TRBJ2-3; the TCRdb call, TRBD1, lacks DNA for checking. Germline V gene data show CDR1 as SGHDT and CDR2 as YYEEEE. This CDR3 comprises 18 residues.

The V and J genes are TRBV7-9 and TRBJ1-1; TCRdb lists TRBD1, though no DNA is available to test this call. Germline lookup yields CDR1 SEHNR and CDR2 FQNEAQ (reference sequence). The CDR3 loop spans 14 amino acids. CDR3 sequence: CASSPGTPNTEAFF.

This chain uses TRBV5-5 with TRBJ2-7; TCRdb designates TRBD1, a call that cannot be tested without DNA. Germline V CDR1 and CDR2: SGHKS, YYEKEE (reference sequence). The CDR3 loop spans 15 amino acids. The CDR3 protein is CASSLEDRVYFEQYF.

This chain joins TRBV5-1 and TRBJ2-2; TCRdb selects TRBD1, and the lack of DNA leaves this call unchecked. CDR3 length: 12 amino acids. The germline CDR1 and CDR2 sequences are SGHRS and YFSETQ. The CDR3: CASGQGAGELFF. Looking up the rest from reference TRBV5-1 and TRBJ2-2 gives the full variable domain: KAGVTQTPRYLIKTRGQQVTLSCSPISGHRSVSWYQQTPGQGLQFLFEYFSETQRNKGNFPGRFSGRQFSNSRSEMNVSTLELGDSALYLCASGQGAGELFFGEGSRLTVL.

V and J are TRBV20-1 and TRBJ2-3; TCRdb indicates TRBD2, and absent DNA this call remains unverified. This CDR3 is built from 16 residues. Germline lookup yields CDR1 DFQATT and CDR2 SNEGSKA (reference sequence). CDR3 in amino acids: CSANPRPGPTTDTQYF.

The chain uses TRBV6-2 or TRBV6-3 and TRBJ1-2; TCRdb selects TRBD1, and the lack of DNA leaves this call unchecked. This CDR3 is built from 14 residues. Germline V gives CDR1 MNHEY, CDR2 SVGEGT. CDR3: CASSYTQGFYGYTF.

V usage is TRBV12-3 or TRBV12-4 and J usage is TRBJ2-7; TCRdb proposes TRBD1, but this gene call is untestable without DNA. There are 15 residues in the CDR3. CDR3 region: CASSLGDRAAYEQYF.

CDR3: CSAQGRGAKNIQYF. The rearrangement uses TRBV20-1 and TRBJ2-4; lacking DNA, the TRBD1 call made by TCRdb goes unchecked. Germline lookup yields CDR1 DFQATT and CDR2 SNEGSKA (reference sequence). This CDR3 is 14 amino acids long.

The J gene is TRBJ2-2, the V gene TRBV29-1. Germline CDR1 reads SQVTM; CDR2 reads ANQGSEA. The CDR3 has 13 residues. Here the CDR3 reads CSVEIPLGGELFF.

This chain joins TRBV7-9 and TRBJ2-5; absent DNA, TCRdb's TRBD2 call cannot be checked. This CDR3 comprises 14 residues. Germline V gives CDR1 SEHNR, CDR2 FQNEAQ (reference sequence). The CDR3 reads CASGLNRLQETQYF. Full variable domain (outside the CDR3, taken from reference TRBV7-9 and TRBJ2-5): DTGVSQNPRHKITKRGQNVTFRCDPISEHNRLYWYRQTLGQGPEFLTYFQNEAQLEKSRLLSDRFSAERPKGSFSTLEIQRTEQGDSAMYLCASGLNRLQETQYFGPGTRLLVL.

V usage is TRBV15 and J usage is TRBJ2-5; checking the TCRdb D call of TRBD1 is not possible without DNA. The CDR3 extends over 14 amino acids. CDR1 LNHNV and CDR2 YYDKDF come from the germline V gene (reference sequence). The CDR3 reads CATSRDGAGKTQYF.

The chain is built from TRBV12-5 and TRBJ1-1. The CDR3 sequence is 16 residues long. Germline V gene sequence: CDR1 LGHNT, CDR2 FRNRAP. The CDR3 reads CASGLPRRGVNTEAFF.

The chain combines TRBV12-3 or TRBV12-4 with TRBJ1-5. CDR3 size: 15 residues. The CDR3: CASSLGGLINQPQHF.

The J gene is TRBJ1-5, the V gene TRBV20-1. This CDR3 contains 14 residues. CDR1 is DFQATT and CDR2 is SNEGSKA in the germline V gene (reference sequence). The CDR3 region is CSAGGPSYNQPQHF.

The chain's CDR3 is CASSQGTSGYSYEQYF. The chain couples TRBV3-1 to TRBJ2-7; as DNA is missing, the TRBD2 call by TCRdb cannot be tested. CDR1 is LGHDT and CDR2 is YNNKEL in the germline V gene (reference sequence). The CDR3 consists of 16 residues.